The source of this TCR beta chain is a study of cytomegalovirus exposure and HLA in healthy donors (dated by TCRdb to the late 2010s). In terms of the full investigation: In an earlier analysis of 587 of the donors, 276 Gb of sequence data and 100 million or so unique TCR beta sequences from 150 million to 200 million T cells were reported. Roughly 300 gigabases of sequencing data and around 87 million unique TCR sequences were included in an early release covering about 600 HLA-typed donors. The later analysis used no new phenotypic data to find candidate immune exposures, relying instead on TCR beta sequences and their occurrence across donors. Typing coverage differed by locus: A, B, C, DRB1 and DQB1 were typed in about 629-640 donors, DQA1 in about 550, DPA1 in 600 to 610, and DPB1 in 472. Because of strong linkage in the cohort, roughly 5 DR-DQ haplotypes were treated as single units for association and clustering. To predict cytomegalovirus infection status, the study combined high-throughput TCR immunosequencing, statistical association of individual TCRs with disease status, and machine learning. An earlier analysis of a few hundred of the donors applied high-throughput TCR beta sequencing to assess whether each TCR beta V gene segment acted as functional or pseudogenic. The study profiled the T cell repertoires of around 700 subjects by immunosequencing and related them to cytomegalovirus serostatus. Of the 300 to 450 genotyped donors, about 80% fell in the genetic ancestry cluster associated with self-reported Caucasian donors. To study patterns of TCR occurrence, a later analysis re-analyzed previously published TCR beta repertoires from 650 to 750 donors and added high-resolution HLA genotyping. Class I and class II HLA loci were covered by the typing at four-digit resolution. Along with the roughly 610-subject first cohort, a separate validation cohort of about 110 different subjects was used. Across approximately 400 genotyped donors of the cohort, an average of roughly 200,000 unique TCR beta nucleotide sequences per donor were sequenced, and roughly 17% of those sequences were non-productive. All discovery cohort repertoires had been generated using a single sequencing platform. Genome-wide SNP genotypes for about 60% of the 666 donors were used in a later genetic analysis, which treated that subset as a discovery cohort. The study was designed to test whether signatures of past pathogen exposure could be identified by cataloging public T cell receptors. Alongside the repertoire data, information on donor age, sex, ethnicity and CMV serostatus was compiled.

Library prep was done by the immunoSEQ multiplex PCR assay. The multiplex PCR relied on a mix of 60 forward primers for TCR Vbeta segments and 13 reverse primers for TCR Jbeta segments. Amplification of the CDR3 region of rearranged TCR beta genes was performed with a multiplex PCR assay on genomic DNA. On the Illumina HiSeq System, the amplified TCR beta libraries were sequenced as 87-base-pair reads. The original pipeline was this. A later analysis tallied approximately 87 million unique TCR beta chains across the 660 or so repertoires, and about 12 million of those chains were shared by two or more donors. Raw reads were error-corrected and collapsed into unique sequences with a nearest-neighbor algorithm that merged closely related sequences to remove PCR and sequencing errors. To assign V, D and J gene segments, CDR3 sequences were aligned to IMGT reference sequences. For a sequence to be retained, a match of at least six nucleotides was required to both a V gene segment and a J gene segment. Rearrangements were called productive when the CDR3 lacked stop codons and stayed in frame with V and J; all others were non-productive. CDR3 was defined according to IMGT convention as the region running from the second conserved V-encoded cysteine to the conserved J-encoded phenylalanine. In an earlier analysis of roughly 610 of the donors, sequences lacking an unambiguous match to a single V gene segment were excluded. An earlier analysis of some 500 of the donors classified V segments as functional when productive rearrangements were above 56.7% and as segregating when the standard deviation between donors was above 5%. To diagnose cytomegalovirus status from the catalog of TCR beta chain sequences, a statistical classification framework was built. In a later analysis, V and J genes were assigned by comparing TCR nucleotide sequences against IMGT/GENE-DB human TR gene sequences. The TCRdist pipeline was used in a later analysis to assign CDR3 sequences and most-parsimonious VDJ recombination scenarios. In a later analysis, each TCR beta chain was defined by its CDR3 amino acid sequence together with its V-gene family, and reads without a unique V-gene family were excluded. In a later analysis, a few hundred highly shared, low-generation-probability nucleotide sequences were removed to address suspected cross-contamination and a sequencing artifact. In a later analysis, a clonal expansion index for each public chain was calculated from normalized within-repertoire ranks of inferred template counts. In a later analysis, generation probabilities were computed using a VDJ recombination model fitted to out-of-frame rearrangements, and the results were checked against IGoR. Hypergeometric tests were used in a later analysis to score TCR-TCR, TCR-HLA and TCR-CMV co-occurrence, with a repertoire-size bias correction applied to the TCR pairs. In a later analysis, false discovery rates were estimated by permuting HLA or CMV assignments 20 times. In a later analysis, co-occurring TCRs were grouped using DBSCAN, with TCRdist sequence similarity added in when clustering inside HLA-allele-positive subsets. Repertoires with fewer than 30,000 or more than 120,000 public chains, plus five repertoires with anomalous nucleotide sharing, were excluded from co-occurrence clustering. As stored in TCRdb, this immuneACCESS dataset retains in-frame rearrangements with V and J assigned. A fraction of the clones does not appear; measured against another copy, unresolved V genes explain less than half of the discrepancy, and the remainder lacks a known reason. That table is the source of V, J and clone size, and D and trimming were worked out from the DNA. The sample data list 200,000 to 250,000 clones, and around nine tenths of these were observed just once. Of the sample, around 1% falls within the top ten clones.

Notes on this clone: Its antigen remains unidentified. Nothing much larger sits one base from this clone, and base qualities are not available.

Spanning cysteine to phenylalanine, the CDR3 consists of 12 amino acids. Only the CDR3 part of the read is kept: 36 bases, read in frame from the first base. CDR1 and CDR2, per the germline V gene, are SQVTM and ANQGSEA. Trimming takes 3 bases from V and 6 bases from J, and the germline ends sit 11 bases apart. What the research found in general, with its limitations: This cohort had only TCR beta chains sequenced, and the lack of alpha or paired-chain data limited which features could be detected. Linkage disequilibrium might explain the correlated functional status among segregating V segments, but an unknown experimental factor could not be ruled out. A cluster of highly shared sequence variants was judged likely to be a technical artifact of the sequencing pipeline. While some public TCRs were present in many individuals, most TCR sequences turned up only very rarely across donors. For the cohort, immune exposure information was limited to CMV serostatus. In a later analysis, several top co-occurrence clusters were reported to appear linked to parvovirus B19, influenza, CMV and Epstein-Barr virus. A further reported finding was that TCR beta sequences accurately predicted the HLA-A and HLA-B alleles for most subjects in the first cohort. In a later analysis, HLA-associated TCR beta chains were found to be more clonally expanded and to have lower generation probabilities than equally common non-associated chains. The authors suggested that the approach could potentially be generalized to other disease states and immunological phenotypes. Most CMV-associated TCR beta chains appeared to be HLA-restricted in a later analysis, and the HLA associations seemed to be driven largely by CMV exposure. Roughly uniform sequencing depth across donors was assumed in presence/absence analyses, although this assumption may not hold. The classifier was reported to diagnose cytomegalovirus status with high specificity and sensitivity in both the original and validation cohorts. In a later genetic analysis, a missense DCLRE1C variant was associated with V-gene and J-gene trimming of TCR beta chains, and the association was replicated in an independent cohort. Strong co-occurrence of HLA alleles, especially DR and DQ, made assigning TCR associations to individual alleles difficult. Because the 87-base-pair reads could not distinguish some IMGT-functional V segments, including TRBV6-2 and TRBV6-3, those segments were excluded. In a later analysis, TCR association rates were found to vary across HLA loci, with the most associated TCRs seen for DRB1 alleles and the fewest for HLA-C alleles. In vitro tests confirmed that a few of the cytomegalovirus-associated TCR beta chains recognize cytomegalovirus antigens. A later analysis associated some 17,000 TCR beta sequences with specific HLA alleles at a false discovery rate of 0.05. In a later genetic analysis, fewer N-insertions in productive TCRs were reported among donors in an Asian-associated ancestry cluster than the roughly 640-donor mean. Because some donors lacked HLA typing at each locus, the association tests relied only on the typed subset. In an earlier analysis of around 500 of the donors, most TCR beta V segments appeared in productive rearrangements about 87% or about 30% of the time, broadly matching IMGT annotations. The earlier analysis of a few hundred of the donors excluded approximately 15 rarely observed V segments, including chromosome 9 orphons, because counts were too low. A total of about 150 TCR beta chains were listed by the study as associated with cytomegalovirus.

The cohort consisted of hundreds of healthy bone marrow donors. All cohort members were sampled while nominally healthy, although unrecorded immune exposures were likely present. The donor tested CMV seronegative, placing the donor among the 350 or so seronegative members of the cohort. Every donor gave a peripheral blood sample, and the peripheral blood mononuclear cells from that sample were used for TCR beta sequencing. Genomic DNA was extracted from the blood cell samples with the Qiagen DNeasy Blood Extraction Kit. Sequences were obtained from PBMCs. The chain is made from TRBV29-1 and TRBJ1-2, with no D gene named confidently. This clonotype was sampled from a woman between 18 and 29 years old in good health and CMV-seronegative. The CDR3 region reads CSVDAGSNGYTF. At the DNA level, the sequence is TGCAGCGTTGATGCGGGCTCGAATGGCTACACCTTC.